The 16 T cell receptor beta chains given below trace back to one sample, sequenced in a study of blood T cells in healthy people across ages. Primers used in a second PCR of roughly 6 to 11 cycles were a sample-barcoded 5' primer and a J-beta primer mix. TCRdb itself ran the 5' RACE reads through MiXCR, one entry per CDR3 protein. The sample carries over a million distinct CDR3 sequences, 40% to 45% recorded once. The sample was blood. These receptors all come from an older woman in good health.

This chain uses TRBV2 with TRBJ2-7; the D is unclear. This CDR3 comprises 12 residues. V was clipped by 0 bases and J by 6 bases, with 6 bases between them. The germline V gene has CDR1 SNHLY and CDR2 FYNNEI. The CDR3 region has the DNA TGTGCCAGCAGTGAAGCCGGTGGCGAGCAGTACTTC. Translated: CASSEAGGEQYF.

The chain recombines TRBV29-1 with TRBJ1-2; weak D call: TRBD1 (6 bases). V dropped 5 bases and J dropped 3 bases, with 16 bases sitting between them. The length of the CDR3 is 14 residues. Germline V gene lookup returns CDR1 SQVTM and CDR2 ANQGSEA. The CDR3 DNA follows: TGCAGCGTTCCTGAAGCGGCAGGGGACTATGGCTACACCTTC. This encodes CSVPEAAGDYGYTF.

This clonotype has at least ten counts. The chain couples TRBV27 to TRBJ1-5, with no clear D. Germline CDR1 reads MNHEY; CDR2 reads SMNVEV (reference sequence). V lost 6 bases and J 0 bases, leaving 6 bases between the germline ends. The CDR3 runs to 13 residues. The chain's CDR3 is CASSLDSNQPQHF. For the CDR3, the DNA is TGTGCCAGCAGCTTAGATAGCAATCAGCCCCAGCATTTT.

The rearrangement uses TRBV20-1 and TRBJ2-5, with no clear D. The CDR3 has 13 residues. V dropped 6 bases and J dropped 1 base, with 12 bases sitting between them. In germline, CDR1 is DFQATT, CDR2 SNEGSKA (reference sequence). In nucleotides, the CDR3 is TGCAGTGCCCAGTTAGTGGGCCAAGAGACCCAGTACTTC. The encoded protein is CSAQLVGQETQYF.

The chain carries TRBV7-2 and TRBJ2-3, with 7 bases lining up with TRBD2. The CDR3 loop spans 19 amino acids. Germline V gives CDR1 SGHTA, CDR2 FQGNSA. V shed 4 bases, J shed 6 bases, and the junction held 22 bases outside the gene matches. The DNA for the CDR3 is TGTGCCAGCAGCTCCCGTTGGTCTAGCGGAGGAAGGGGCCAGGATACGCAGTATTTT. It is translated as CASSSRWSSGGRGQDTQYF.

This clonotype was seen more than once but under ten times. This chain links TRBV6-6 with TRBJ2-3; TRBD1 might be the D (7 bases). V was clipped by 8 bases and J by 4 bases, with 10 bases between them. CDR3 length: 12 amino acids. The germline gives CDR1 MNHNY, CDR2 SVGAGI (reference sequence). CDR3 loop: CASAGQSDTQYF. Here the CDR3 DNA reads TGTGCCAGCGCGGGACAGTCAGATACGCAGTATTTT.

This clonotype came up a few times. The genes are TRBV12-3 or TRBV12-4 and TRBJ1-5; maybe TRBD1 (5 bases). CDR3 length: 16 amino acids. V was clipped by 2 bases and J by 2 bases, with 13 bases between them. Written as DNA, the CDR3 is TGTGCCAGCAGTTTAAGGCAGGGTGCGGGCAATCAGCCCCAGCATTTT. It yields the protein CASSLRQGAGNQPQHF.

The V gene is TRBV6-1, the J gene TRBJ2-1; 10 bases line up with TRBD2. V lost 7 bases to trimming and J lost 2 bases; unmatched junction nucleotides: 5. The germline V gene has CDR1 MNHNS and CDR2 SASEGT. The CDR3 runs to 15 residues. The CDR3 DNA is TGTGCCAGCATGGTGGGACTAGCGACCTACAATGAGCAGTTCTTC. Residues: CASMVGLATYNEQFF.

This clonotype has only a few counts. V usage is TRBV6-6 and J usage is TRBJ1-5, with D uncertain. This CDR3 is 14 amino acids long. CDR1 and CDR2 from the germline V gene are MNHNY and SVGAGI (reference sequence). V was shortened by 3 bases and J by 4 bases, with 10 bases between the two germline ends. CDR3 residues: CASSYGVVNQPQHF. The DNA for the CDR3 is TGTGCCAGCAGTTATGGAGTTGTGAATCAGCCCCAGCATTTT.

This sequence joins TRBV27 and TRBJ1-2; tentative D call: TRBD1 (6 bases). V lost 6 bases, J lost 7 bases, and 15 bases lay in between. Germline CDR1 MNHEY, CDR2 SMNVEV (reference sequence). The CDR3 covers 13 residues. The CDR3: CASSITGSGGYTF. CDR3 coding DNA: TGTGCCAGCAGCATAACAGGGTCTGGTGGCTACACCTTC.

This clonotype was picked up a small number of times. The chain uses TRBV20-1 and TRBJ2-1, with a tentative D call TRBD1 (5 bases). V lost 0 bases and J lost 5, with 8 bases in between. From germline, CDR1 is DFQATT and CDR2 SNEGSKA (reference sequence). This CDR3 is 13 amino acids long. This CDR3 reads CSARDPRDNEQFF. The CDR3 DNA follows: TGCAGTGCTAGAGACCCCAGGGACAATGAGCAGTTCTTC.

This chain connects TRBV7-2 to TRBJ2-5, with unresolved D. Germline V gives CDR1 SGHTA, CDR2 FQGNSA. Trimming removed 8 bases from V and 7 bases from J, with 11 bases in between. CDR3 size: 11 residues. This CDR3 is CASGVFGTQYF. The CDR3 region has the DNA TGTGCCAGCGGGGTCTTCGGGACCCAGTACTTC.

Only a few counts were recorded for this clonotype. V and J are TRBV2 and TRBJ2-7; maybe TRBD2 (5 bases). The length of the CDR3 is 15 residues. The germline V and J ends were trimmed by 6 bases and 2 bases, with 17 bases remaining between them. Germline CDR1 is SNHLY and CDR2 is FYNNEI. The CDR3 DNA follows: TGTGCCAGCAGGGTCGGGCTAGCCGTACCCTACGAGCAGTACTTC. Its translation: CASRVGLAVPYEQYF.

The chain combines TRBV15 with TRBJ1-2; TRBD1 matches 7 bases. The V segment lost 5 bases and the J segment 13 bases; nucleotides outside the gene matches: 13. Per the germline V gene, CDR1 is LNHNV and CDR2 is YYDKDF (reference sequence). This CDR3 is built from 13 residues. The CDR3 loop reads CATSAQGRTDCTF. CDR3 DNA: TGTGCCACCAGCGCACAGGGGCGTACTGATTGCACCTTC.

In its sample, this clonotype was seen a few times. The genes are TRBV5-1 and TRBJ2-7; D might be TRBD1 (5 bases). Between the trimmed V and J ends, which lost 0 bases and 6 bases, there was a span of 16 bases. The germline gives CDR1 SGHRS, CDR2 YFSETQ. CDR3 size: 15 residues. DNA for the CDR3: TGCGCCAGCAGCTTGGCGGCAGGACAAATGGGCGAGCAGTACTTC. As protein: CASSLAAGQMGEQYF.

V gene TRBV9 combines with J gene TRBJ2-3, with a possible D match to TRBD1 (6 bases). This CDR3 spans 15 amino acids. Trimming took 2 bases from V and 2 from J, leaving 12 bases between them. Germline CDR1 is SGDLS and CDR2 is YYNGEE. In DNA, the CDR3 is TGTGCCAGCAGCGTGGCAGGGGCCCCCACAGATACGCAGTATTTT. This translates into CASSVAGAPTDTQYF.